This TCR beta chain was captured by sequencing in a study of blood T cells in healthy people across ages. Study outcomes and limitations: It was the long-lived donors that had more naive CD4+ cells and higher diversity than aged donors. Among T cells, TCR beta diversity per million cells dropped roughly linearly as age rose.

As concerns this clonotype: Its specificity is unknown.

With 9 bases removed from V and 3 bases from J, the gap between germline ends came to 12 bases. Germline V gives CDR1 SNHLY, CDR2 FYNNEI. CDR3 length: 12 residues. Sample-barcoded 5' priming and a J-beta primer mix drove a second PCR of about 6 to 12 cycles. TCRdb re-derived calls from the 5' RACE reads in MiXCR, one entry per CDR3 protein. The profile shows about 800,000 distinct CDR3 sequences, more than 20% of them singletons. A further study also used this sample, focusing on T cells of mothers and their children.

The receptor was isolated from a boy younger than 18 in good health. The sequenced sample consisted of blood. The chain has TRBV2 and TRBJ2-7; weak D call: TRBD2 (6 bases). The CDR3 protein is CARREQNYEQYF. The CDR3 DNA sequence: TGTGCCAGACGGGAGCAAAACTACGAGCAGTACTTC.